The 10 T cell receptor beta chains listed next were all sequenced from one sample in a study of a mutant IDH1 vaccine in newly diagnosed glioma. Profiling relied on immunoSEQ multiplex PCR, and the TCRdb table lists in-frame clones only, not all of them. The table lists some 64,000 clones, 70% to 85% of them singletons. Indicated time point: week 11, during vaccination. Topical imiquimod was applied with each vaccine dose, which held 300 ug of mutant IDH1 20-mer peptide. These receptors are not linked to any known antigen. The sequenced sample was PBMCs, obtained from a glioma patient whose treatment included an IDH1 peptide vaccine. All receptors come from a woman in her 50s with glioma.

The chain combines TRBV28 with TRBJ1-2; D is uncertain. Germline V gene sequence: CDR1 MDHEN, CDR2 SYDVKM. There are 15 residues in the CDR3. The germline V and J ends were trimmed by 6 bases and 2 bases, with 16 bases remaining between them. Here the CDR3 DNA reads TGTGCCAGCAGCGCTGCGGGTTCGTCGAACTATGGCTACACCTTC. It translates to CASSAAGSSNYGYTF.

The V and J genes are TRBV19 and TRBJ1-2; D unresolved. CDR1 is LNHDA, CDR2 SQIVND, per germline (reference sequence). Trimming removed 7 bases from V and 3 bases from J, with 12 bases in between. The CDR3 is made up of 13 amino acids. CDR3 amino acids: CASILRVYYGYTF. CDR3 DNA: TGTGCCAGTATCTTGCGGGTTTACTATGGCTACACCTTC.

This rearrangement joins TRBV9 to TRBJ1-2; D not resolved. Germline V lookup: CDR1 SGDLS, CDR2 YYNGEE. This CDR3 is built from 16 residues. Trimming removed 4 bases at V and 4 bases at J, with 20 bases between. The CDR3 coding sequence is TGTGCCAGCAGCCCAAGTACCATAACGACACCCTATGGCTACACCTTC. Translation gives CASSPSTITTPYGYTF. Based on the CDR3 plus reference TRBV9 and TRBJ1-2, the full variable domain is DSGVTQTPKHLITATGQRVTLRCSPRSGDLSVYWYQQSLDQGLQFLIQYYNGEERAKGNILERFSAQQFPDLHSELNLSSLELGDSALYFCASSPSTITTPYGYTFGSGTRLTVV.

This rearrangement joins TRBV29-1 to TRBJ1-3; the D is unclear. CDR3 size: 13 residues. Trimming cost V 4 bases and J 0 bases, with 7 bases left between them. The germline V gene encodes CDR1 SQVTM and CDR2 ANQGSEA. The DNA of the CDR3 is TGCAGCGTTGCCAAGAGCTCTGGAAACACCATATATTTT. Its translation is CSVAKSSGNTIYF.

This clone was detected only a few times. The V call is TRBV27, the J call TRBJ1-2, with 7 positions matching TRBD1. The CDR3 length is 15 residues. Trimming removed 5 bases from V and 4 bases from J; junction bases left unmatched: 10. Germline assignment: CDR1 MNHEY and CDR2 SMNVEV (reference sequence). The CDR3 nucleotides read TGTGCCAGCAGTACGAGGAGACAGGGATTCTATGGCTACACCTTC. This gives the protein CASSTRRQGFYGYTF.

This clone occurred a few times. The germline gene is not matched at one end of the junction; a read error may be the cause. This sequence joins TRBV2 and TRBJ1-1; no clear D. The CDR3 runs 11 residues. CDR1 and CDR2 (germline): SNHLY, FYNNEI. The CDR3 region is CASSENSEAFF. CDR3 DNA: TGTGCCAGCAGTGAAAACAGTGAAGCTTTCTTT.

V gene TRBV9 combines with J gene TRBJ2-1; TRBD1 agrees at 9 bases. CDR1 and CDR2 (germline): SGDLS, YYNGEE. The V gene end was trimmed by 2 bases and the J gene end by 2 bases; junction bases not matched to a gene: 8. The CDR3 is 17 residues long. Here the CDR3 reads CASSVEAGTGPYNEQFF. The CDR3 nucleotides are TGTGCCAGCAGCGTGGAGGCCGGGACAGGGCCCTACAATGAGCAGTTCTTC.

The chain has TRBV19 and TRBJ2-2, with 10 bases fitting TRBD2. Germline CDR1 and CDR2: LNHDA and SQIVND (reference sequence). The J segment lost 6 bases and the V segment lost 3 bases, leaving 13 bases of the junction unmatched. This CDR3 has 18 amino acids. The DNA of the CDR3 is TGTGCCAGTAGTATTCCCCCCCTCGAGCGGGGGGGCGCCGGGGAGCTGTTTTTT. This encodes CASSIPPLERGGAGELFF.

For the CDR3, the DNA is TGTGCCAGCAGCCCCCGCCTGGCAGTGCCCAAGGGCTATGGCTACACCTTC. Encoded protein: CASSPRLAVPKGYGYTF. The chain combines TRBV28 with TRBJ1-2, with D uncertain. V shed 6 bases and J shed 4 bases, with 24 bases lying between them. This CDR3 spans 17 amino acids. Germline V lookup: CDR1 MDHEN, CDR2 SYDVKM.

V is TRBV9 and J is TRBJ2-1; D is possibly TRBD1 (6 bases). Per the germline V gene, CDR1 is SGDLS and CDR2 is YYNGEE. The CDR3 extends over 15 amino acids. V was shortened by 0 bases and J by 4 bases, with 11 bases between the two germline ends. In nucleotides, the CDR3 is TGTGCCAGCAGCGTAGTGCCAGGGGTGTACAATGAGCAGTTCTTC. Its translation: CASSVVPGVYNEQFF.